This TCR beta chain is drawn from a study of CXCR3-negative and CXCR3-positive naive CD8 T cells. Study details: Each library gave roughly 1.4 +/- 0.3 million of approximately 150 million TRB reads. Points from the study as a whole: CXCR3-positive naive cells had more hydrophobic TRB CDR3s than CXCR3-negative naive cells. Naive cells that were CXCR3-negative or CXCR3-positive used TRBV-TRBJ genes alike, while memory cells diverged.

Researchers sorted 300,000 cells of each CD8+ T cell subset in triplicate. The naive CD8+ gate required CD45RO-CCR7+CD27+CD95- phenotype. In regard to this clonotype: Its specificity is not known.

UMI-tagged TRB cDNA libraries were built via 5' RACE. TCRdb reprocessed the 5' RACE reads and reports one entry per CDR3 protein, with no DNA. In all, the sample yields over 100,000 distinct CDR3 sequences. CDR3 length: 16 residues. CDR1 and CDR2 (germline): MNHEY, SMNVEV (reference sequence). This TCR was recovered from a human donor in good health. Some clones in this sample may be carry-over from other donors' samples. The chain combines TRBV27 with TRBJ1-2; TCRdb picks TRBD1, but there is no DNA to check that call. What was sequenced was naive CXCR3+ CD8+ T cells from blood. Subset in this sample: CD45RO-CCR7+CD27+CD95- naive CD8+ T cells expressing CXCR3 (TNR3+). This CDR3 is CASSLTGTGSNYGYTF.